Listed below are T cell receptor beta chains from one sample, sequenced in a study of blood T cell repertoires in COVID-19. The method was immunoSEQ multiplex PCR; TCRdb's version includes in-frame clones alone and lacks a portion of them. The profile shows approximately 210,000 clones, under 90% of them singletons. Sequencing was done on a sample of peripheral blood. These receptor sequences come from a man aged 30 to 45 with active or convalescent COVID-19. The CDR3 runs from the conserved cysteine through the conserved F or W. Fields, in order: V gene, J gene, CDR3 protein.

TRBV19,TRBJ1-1,CASSFGQGEPEAFF
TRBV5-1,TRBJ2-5,CASSLSDPRGETQYF
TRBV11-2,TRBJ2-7,CASSLNVRTYEQYF
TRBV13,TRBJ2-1,CASSLIVSGGRSPEQFF
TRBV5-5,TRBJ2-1,CASSLGTSGGAAVRQFF
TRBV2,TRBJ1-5,CASSIPVGQPQHF
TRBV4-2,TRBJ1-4,CASSRPGEREGEKLFF
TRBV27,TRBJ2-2,CASSLLFGLAGGKKTGELFF
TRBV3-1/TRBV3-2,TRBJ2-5,CASFQGQETQYF
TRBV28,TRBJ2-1,CASSPTWEGPYNEQFF
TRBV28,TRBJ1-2,CASSLGQGNYGYTF
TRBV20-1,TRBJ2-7,CSARASYEQYF
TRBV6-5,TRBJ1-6,CASSYSERRGNSPLHF
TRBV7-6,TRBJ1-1,CASSLGSGVKTEAFF
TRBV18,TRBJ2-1,CASSPRTSGNNEQFF
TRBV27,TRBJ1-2,CASSLGGGPNYGYTF
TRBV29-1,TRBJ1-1,CSVEDLGYSDIEAFF
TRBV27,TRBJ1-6,CASSLRGGDWSPLHF
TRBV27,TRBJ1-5,CASSFDKQGYMDQPQHF
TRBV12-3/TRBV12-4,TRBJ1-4,CASSLQKSKKLFF
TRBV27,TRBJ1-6,CASSFASSYNSPLHF
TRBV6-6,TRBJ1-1,CASSYAGYGEAFF
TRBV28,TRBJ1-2,CASSFPGWYGYTF
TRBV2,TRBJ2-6,CASNVASGIGANVLTF
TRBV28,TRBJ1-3,CASISVFFGTIYF
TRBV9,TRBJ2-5,CASTPDGGRGETQYF
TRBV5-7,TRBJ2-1,CASRELTANNEQFF
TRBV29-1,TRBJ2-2,CSVARGGSGELFF
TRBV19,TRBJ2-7,CASRGRAPAYEQYF
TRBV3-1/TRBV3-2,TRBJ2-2,CASNGAGGATGELFF
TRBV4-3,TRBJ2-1,CASSQDQQGYLQFF
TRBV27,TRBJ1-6,CASSLGTGIRNSPLHF
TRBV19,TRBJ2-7,CASSRRGGWSEQYF
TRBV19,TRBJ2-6,CASSGTGGSGANVLTF
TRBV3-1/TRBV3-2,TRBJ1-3,CASSLQGAGNTIYF
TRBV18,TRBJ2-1,CASSPRSGNSYNEQFF
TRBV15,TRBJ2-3,CATRDSSTDTQYF
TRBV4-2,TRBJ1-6,CASSQADTGGTPLHF
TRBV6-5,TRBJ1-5,CASSYSTGNNQPQHF
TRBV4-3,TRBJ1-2,CASSQDLVMYGYTF
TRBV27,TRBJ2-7,CASAYRVNYEQYF
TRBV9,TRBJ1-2,CASSAGQFGYTF
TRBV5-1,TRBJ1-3,CASSLVFGASGNTIYF
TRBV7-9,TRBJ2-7,CASSFRDRGTYEQYF
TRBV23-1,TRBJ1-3,CAGRGGVDGNTIYF
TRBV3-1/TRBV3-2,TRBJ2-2,CASSLPGLDTGELFF
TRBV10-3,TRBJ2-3,CAISAGQGGVADTQYF
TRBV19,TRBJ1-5,CASSALLNRAHQPQHF
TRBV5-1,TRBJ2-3,CASSLDLGGVRAQYF
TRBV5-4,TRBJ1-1,CASSMRGGNTEAFF
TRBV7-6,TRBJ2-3,CASSLFLGREDGTDTQYF
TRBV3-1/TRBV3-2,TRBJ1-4,CASSPPGGNEKLFF
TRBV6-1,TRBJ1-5,CASSEGIAQPQHF
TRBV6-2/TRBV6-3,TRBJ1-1,CASSDTVGSAEAFF
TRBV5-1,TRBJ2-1,CASSTTGTGGNNEQFF
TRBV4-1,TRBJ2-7,CASATDSGFYEQYF
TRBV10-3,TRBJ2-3,CANKREGLADTQYF
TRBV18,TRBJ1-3,CASSQGQVFSGNTIYF
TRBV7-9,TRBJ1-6,CASSLNEASPLHF
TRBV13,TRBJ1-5,CASSLGQLNQPQHF